This TCR beta chain was retrieved from a study of CD8 T cells in Susac syndrome (dated by TCRdb to the late 2010s). Study-level background: The study used repertoire sequencing to test whether antigen drove CD8+ T cell activation and differentiation in Susac syndrome. Study-level results and caveats: The number of individuals in the TCR sequencing and HLA analysis was recognized as being relatively small.

Peripheral blood CD8+ and CD4+ T cells from healthy donors, Susac syndrome patients and multiple sclerosis patients were profiled using high-throughput TCR beta sequencing. The healthy donors served as controls matched for age and sex. Bulk CD8+ and CD4+ T cells were purified magnetically by negative isolation, whereas CD8+ TEMRA cells were enriched by FACS. Blood was drawn into EDTA tubes, processed within 24 hours, and PBMCs were isolated by density gradient centrifugation. PBMCs destined for TCR sequencing were cryopreserved in liquid nitrogen and later thawed in a 37 °C water bath. The sorted or isolated CD4+, CD8+ and CD8+ TEMRA cells reached a purity of at least 90%. CDR3 length: 12 amino acids, cysteine to phenylalanine. Only CDR3 DNA remains: 36 bases, in frame from the first base. Cut back by 2 bases and 5 bases, the V and J ends lie 4 bases apart. RNA was extracted using the RNeasy kit, and roughly 0.5 to 1 ug of the RNA was reverse transcribed with random hexamers. The immunoSEQ multiplex PCR assay, covering 54 Vbeta and 13 Jbeta segments, was used to amplify TCR beta CDR3 regions. Bias from PCR amplification was corrected by using a synthetic template baseline for primer optimization and for computational correction. Per the source publication's procedure: Reads were assigned to V, D and J genes according to IMGT and analyzed in immunoSEQ Analyzer, with only productive sequences retained. Clonality was computed as one minus Shannon entropy normalized by log2 of the number of productive unique sequences. For each patient and control, public and private clones were evaluated among the 100 most prevalent clones. Clones were defined as Susac-specific when absent from the healthy and MS cohorts, from fewer than 1,300 published viral clones and from other ImmuneACCESS disease sequences. TCRdb took the public reads, trimmed them with fastp at Q25, ran MiXCR for clone calling and kept in-frame beta chains. One record per CDR3 amino acid sequence lists the most common genes and DNA. The V and J calls and clone size come from TCRdb's table, not from the authors' own analysis. In this sample the table shows some 150,000 distinct CDR3 sequences, approximately 93% of which occur a single time. The ten largest clones capture 0.075% to 0.09% of the sample.

Comment on this clonotype: Its specific antigen is unknown. No much larger clone exists at a distance of one base, and base qualities are not known.

In this chain, TRBV12-3 or TRBV12-4 is recombined with TRBJ1-5; no D segment can be confidently identified. The clonotype originates from a human donor in good health. Material: CD4+ T cells from PBMCs. The CDR3 has the sequence CASSLLDQPQHF. The base sequence is TGTGCCAGCAGTTTACTGGATCAGCCCCAGCATTTT.